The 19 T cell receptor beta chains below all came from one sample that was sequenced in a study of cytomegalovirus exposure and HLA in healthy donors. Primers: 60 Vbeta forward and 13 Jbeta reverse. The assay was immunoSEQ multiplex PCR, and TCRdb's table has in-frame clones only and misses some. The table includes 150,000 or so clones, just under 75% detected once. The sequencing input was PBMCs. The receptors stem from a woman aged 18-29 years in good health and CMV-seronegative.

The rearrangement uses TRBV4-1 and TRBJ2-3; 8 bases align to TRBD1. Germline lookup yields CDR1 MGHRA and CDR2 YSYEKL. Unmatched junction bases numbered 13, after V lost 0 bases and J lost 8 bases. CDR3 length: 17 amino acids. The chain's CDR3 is CASSQDLNRGSGGTQYF. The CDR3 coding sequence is TGCGCCAGCAGCCAAGATCTAAACAGGGGGAGTGGTGGTACGCAGTATTTT.

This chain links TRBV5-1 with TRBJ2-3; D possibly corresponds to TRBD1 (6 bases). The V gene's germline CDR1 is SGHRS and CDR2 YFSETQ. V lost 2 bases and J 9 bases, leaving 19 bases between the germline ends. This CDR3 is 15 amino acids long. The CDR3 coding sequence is TGCGCCAGCAGCTTAGGAAGGCAGGGGCAAGACACGCAGTATTTT. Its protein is CASSLGRQGQDTQYF.

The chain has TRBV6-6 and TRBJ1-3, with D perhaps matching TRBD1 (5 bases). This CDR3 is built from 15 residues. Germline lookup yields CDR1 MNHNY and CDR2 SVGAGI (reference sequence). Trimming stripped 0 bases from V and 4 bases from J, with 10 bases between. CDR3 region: CASSYSQTGGNTIYF. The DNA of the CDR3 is TGTGCCAGCAGTTACTCCCAAACAGGAGGAAACACCATATATTTT.

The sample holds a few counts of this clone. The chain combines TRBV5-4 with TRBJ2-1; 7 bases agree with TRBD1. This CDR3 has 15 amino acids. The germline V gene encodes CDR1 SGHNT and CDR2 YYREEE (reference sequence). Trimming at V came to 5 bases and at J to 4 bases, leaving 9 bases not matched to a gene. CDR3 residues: CASRPPGQFYNEQFF. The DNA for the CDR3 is TGTGCCAGCAGACCTCCGGGACAGTTTTACAATGAGCAGTTCTTC.

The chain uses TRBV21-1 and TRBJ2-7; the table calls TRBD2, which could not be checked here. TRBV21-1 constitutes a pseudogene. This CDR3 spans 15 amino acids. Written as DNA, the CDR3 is TGTGCCAGCAGCTCCCGACGAGGATCGTCCTACGAGCAGTACTTC. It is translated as CASSSRRGSSYEQYF.

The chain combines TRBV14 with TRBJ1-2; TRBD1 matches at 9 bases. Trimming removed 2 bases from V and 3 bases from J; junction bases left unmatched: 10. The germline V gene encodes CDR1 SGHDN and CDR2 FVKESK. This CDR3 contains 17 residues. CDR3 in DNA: TGTGCCAGCAGCCAAATAGCTGGGACAGGGAGGCACTATGGCTACACCTTC. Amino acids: CASSQIAGTGRHYGYTF. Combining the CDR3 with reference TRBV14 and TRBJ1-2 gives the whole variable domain EAGVTQFPSHSVIEKGQTVTLRCDPISGHDNLYWYRRVMGKEIKFLLHFVKESKQDESGMPNNRFLAERTGGTYSTLKVQPAELEDSGVYFCASSQIAGTGRHYGYTFGSGTRLTVV.

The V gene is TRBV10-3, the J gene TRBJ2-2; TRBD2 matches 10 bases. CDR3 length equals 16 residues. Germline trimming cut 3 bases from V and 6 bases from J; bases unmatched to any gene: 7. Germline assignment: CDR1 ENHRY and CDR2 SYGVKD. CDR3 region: CAISDRSGRGAGELFF. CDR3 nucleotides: TGTGCCATCAGTGATCGAAGCGGGAGGGGCGCCGGGGAGCTGTTTTTT.

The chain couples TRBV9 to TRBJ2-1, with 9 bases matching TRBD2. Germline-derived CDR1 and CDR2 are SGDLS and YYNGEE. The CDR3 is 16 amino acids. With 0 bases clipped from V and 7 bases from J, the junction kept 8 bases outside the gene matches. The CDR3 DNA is TGTGCCAGCAGCGTAGATGCGGGGGGGATGTGGAATGAGCAGTTCTTC. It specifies CASSVDAGGMWNEQFF.

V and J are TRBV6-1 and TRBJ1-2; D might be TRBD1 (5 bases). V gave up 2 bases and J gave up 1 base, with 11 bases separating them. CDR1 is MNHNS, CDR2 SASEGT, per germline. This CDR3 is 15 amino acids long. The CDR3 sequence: CASSEFTGVNYGYTF. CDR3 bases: TGTGCCAGCAGTGAATTCACAGGAGTTAACTATGGCTACACCTTC.

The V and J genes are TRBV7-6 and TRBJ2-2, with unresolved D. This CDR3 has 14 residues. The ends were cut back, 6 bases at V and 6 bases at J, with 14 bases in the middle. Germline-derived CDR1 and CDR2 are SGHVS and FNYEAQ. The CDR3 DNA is TGTGCCAGCAGAATTTCACCAGGATCCGGGGAGCTGTTTTTT. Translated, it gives CASRISPGSGELFF.

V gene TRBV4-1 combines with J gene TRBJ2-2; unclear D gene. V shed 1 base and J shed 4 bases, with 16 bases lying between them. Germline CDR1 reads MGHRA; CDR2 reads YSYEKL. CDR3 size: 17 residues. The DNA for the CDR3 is TGCGCCAGCAGCCAAGGTCTGTTCCTAGGTCCCACCGGGGAGCTGTTTTTT. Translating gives CASSQGLFLGPTGELFF.

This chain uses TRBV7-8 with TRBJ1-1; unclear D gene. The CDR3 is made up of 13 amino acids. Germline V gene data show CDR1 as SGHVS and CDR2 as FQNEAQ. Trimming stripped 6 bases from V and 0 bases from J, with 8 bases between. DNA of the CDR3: TGTGCCAGCAGGAGAACAGTGAACACTGAAGCTTTCTTT. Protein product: CASRRTVNTEAFF.

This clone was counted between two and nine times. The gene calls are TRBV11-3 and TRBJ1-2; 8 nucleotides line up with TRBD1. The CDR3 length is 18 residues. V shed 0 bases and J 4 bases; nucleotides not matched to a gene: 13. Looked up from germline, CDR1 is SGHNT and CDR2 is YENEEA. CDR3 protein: CASSLDQGGTGYLYGYTF. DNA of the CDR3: TGTGCCAGCAGCTTAGATCAAGGGGGGACAGGTTACCTCTATGGCTACACCTTC.

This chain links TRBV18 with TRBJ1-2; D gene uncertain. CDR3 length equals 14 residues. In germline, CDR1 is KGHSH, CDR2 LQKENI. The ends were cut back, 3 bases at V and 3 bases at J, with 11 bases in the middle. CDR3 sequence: CASSPQAGDYGYTF. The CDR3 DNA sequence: TGTGCCAGCTCACCCCAGGCGGGTGACTATGGCTACACCTTC.

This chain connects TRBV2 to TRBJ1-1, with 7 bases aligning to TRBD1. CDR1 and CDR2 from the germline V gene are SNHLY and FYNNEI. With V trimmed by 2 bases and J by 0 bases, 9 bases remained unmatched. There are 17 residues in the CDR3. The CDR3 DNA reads TGTGCCAGCAGTGAAAGGGTTGTCGGACAGGTGAACACTGAAGCTTTCTTT. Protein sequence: CASSERVVGQVNTEAFF.

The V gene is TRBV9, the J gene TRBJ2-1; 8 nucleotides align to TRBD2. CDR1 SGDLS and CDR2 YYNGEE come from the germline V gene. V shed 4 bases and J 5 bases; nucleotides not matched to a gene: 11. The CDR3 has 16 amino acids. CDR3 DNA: TGTGCCAGCAGCATACGACTTAGCGGGACTGACAATGAGCAGTTCTTC. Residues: CASSIRLSGTDNEQFF.

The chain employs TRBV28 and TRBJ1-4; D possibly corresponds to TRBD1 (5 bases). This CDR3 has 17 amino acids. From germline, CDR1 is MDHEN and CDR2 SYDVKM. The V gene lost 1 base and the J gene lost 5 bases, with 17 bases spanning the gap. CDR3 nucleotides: TGTGCCAGCAGTTTATCGGAGGGGTGGAGAACGAATGAAAAACTGTTTTTT. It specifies CASSLSEGWRTNEKLFF. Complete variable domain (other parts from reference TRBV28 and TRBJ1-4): DVKVTQSSRYLVKRTGEKVFLECVQDMDHENMFWYRQDPGLGLRLIYFSYDVKMKEKGDIPEGYSVSREKKERFSLILESASTNQTSMYLCASSLSEGWRTNEKLFFGSGTQLSVL.

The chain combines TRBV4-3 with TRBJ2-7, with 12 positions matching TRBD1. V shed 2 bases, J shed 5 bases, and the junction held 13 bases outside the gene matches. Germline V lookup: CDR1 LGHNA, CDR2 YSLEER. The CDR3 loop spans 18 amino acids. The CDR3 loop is CASSQPRPPGQGADEQYV. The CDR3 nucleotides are TGCGCCAGCAGCCAACCAAGACCTCCGGGACAGGGGGCGGACGAGCAGTACGTC.

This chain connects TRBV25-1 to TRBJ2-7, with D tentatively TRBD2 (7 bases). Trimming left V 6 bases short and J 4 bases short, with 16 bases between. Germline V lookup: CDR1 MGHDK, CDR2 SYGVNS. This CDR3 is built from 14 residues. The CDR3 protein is CASRGGAFNYEQYF. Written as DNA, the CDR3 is TGTGCCAGCAGAGGGGGGGCCTTTAATTACGAGCAGTACTTC.